This T cell receptor beta chain was sequenced in a study of CD8 T cells in Susac syndrome. CDR1 is SGHDN and CDR2 is FVKESK in the germline V gene. The length of the CDR3 is 16 residues. The V end lost 0 bases, the J end lost 2 bases, and 11 bases lay between the germline ends. Reverse transcription of 0.5 to 1 ug RNA used random hexamers. TCRdb independently ran MiXCR on the immunoSEQ multiplex PCR reads; one entry per CDR3 protein. Of under 550,000 distinct CDR3 sequences listed, approximately 89% are singletons. The sequencing sample was made of CD8+ T cells from PBMCs. This clonotype was sampled from a human donor with multiple sclerosis. This sequence joins TRBV14 and TRBJ2-1, with D unclear. The CDR3 region has the DNA TGTGCCAGCAGCCAAGATCAGGCAATGCCCTACAATGAGCAGTTCTTC. Translated: CASSQDQAMPYNEQFF.